Listed below are T cell receptor beta chains from one sample, sequenced in a study of T cell responses to AZD1222 COVID-19 vaccine. Using immunoSEQ multiplex PCR, the repertoire was profiled, and TCRdb retains in-frame clones only, with some absent. The repertoire holds about 120,000 clones, roughly 93% seen once, with more than 1% in the top ten. This specimen consisted of peripheral blood, obtained 28 days after the second AZD1222 dose. The receptors were sampled from an adult who received the AZD1222 COVID-19 vaccine. CDR3s include the opening cysteine and the closing phenylalanine or tryptophan. A D gene is named only where the DNA matches it firmly. The size of a clone is reported for some rows only, either as once, few or many, or as a class for expanded clones.

>-|TRBJ2-5|TRBD2|TRBV3-1/TRBV3-2
TGTGCCAGCAGCTTTTCGACCGGACTAGCGGGGAAAGAGACCCAGTACTTC
CASSFSTGLAGKETQYF
>-|TRBJ1-5|-|TRBV30
TGTGCCTGGAGTCCCCAGTCCGGGGGATATCAGCCCCAGCATTTT
CAWSPQSGGYQPQHF
>-|TRBJ1-1|-|TRBV18
TGTGCCAGCTCCCGCTCAGGGACCACTGAAGCTTTCTTT
CASSRSGTTEAFF
>-|TRBJ2-5|-|TRBV30
TGTGCCTGGAGCCAGGGGACCCAAGAGACCCAGTACTTC
CAWSQGTQETQYF
>-|TRBJ2-2|TRBD2|TRBV18
TGTGCCAGCTCACCGAAACTAGCGCTGGGCAACACCGGGGAGCTGTTTTTT
CASSPKLALGNTGELFF
>-|TRBJ1-2|-|TRBV4-1
TGCGCCAGCAGCCAAGATGGGGCAGGGAACTATGGCTACACCTTC
CASSQDGAGNYGYTF
>few|TRBJ1-2|-|TRBV5-4
TGTGCCAGCAGCTTGGCAGCCGCCCGAGGCTACACCTTC
CASSLAAARGYTF
>-|TRBJ1-6|-|TRBV9
TGTGCCAGCAGCGTCTCAGGGAGATCCTATAATTCACCCCTCCACTTT
CASSVSGRSYNSPLHF
>once|TRBJ1-1|TRBD1|TRBV4-1
TGCGCCAGCAGCCAAAGGCCTGTTACTTGGGACAGGGCTACCCCAATGAACACTGAAGCTTTCTTT
CASSQRPVTWDRATPMNTEAFF
>once|TRBJ2-5|-|TRBV18
TGTGCCAGCTCCGAGGGGCCCGAGACCCAGTACTTC
CASSEGPETQYF
>-|TRBJ2-7|TRBD1|TRBV9
TGTGCCAGCAGCGTAGGGGACAGGGGATTTTACGAGCAGTACTTC
CASSVGDRGFYEQYF
>-|TRBJ2-1|-|TRBV28
TGTGCCAGCAGGCGGACCTCCTCCCACAATGAGCAGTTCTTC
CASRRTSSHNEQFF
>-|TRBJ2-3|-|TRBV5-1
TGCGCCAGCAGCTTGAAGATGGGGGCCGCCCGCACAGATACGCAGTATTTT
CASSLKMGAARTDTQYF
>-|TRBJ1-5|TRBD1|TRBV10-3
TGTGCCATCAGTTCAGGGGGCGCGGGGCCCGGGAGCAATCAGCCCCAGCATTTT
CAISSGGAGPGSNQPQHF
>-|TRBJ1-2|-|TRBV19
TGTGCCAGTGACGTATTCGGGGGTGGCTATGGCTACACCTTC
CASDVFGGGYGYTF
>-|TRBJ2-1|TRBD2|TRBV19
TGTGCCAGTAGTATCCGCGGGAGTGGCGATGAGCAGTTCTTC
CASSIRGSGDEQFF
>-|TRBJ1-1|-|TRBV7-6
TGTGCCAGCAGCTCGTCTTACCGGCTTATGAACACTGAAGCTTTCTTT
CASSSSYRLMNTEAFF
>-|TRBJ1-1|-|TRBV7-8
TGTGCCAGCAGCTTAGGCGGCCCGAGGGGGAACACTGAAGCTTTCTTT
CASSLGGPRGNTEAFF
>-|TRBJ2-5|-|TRBV2
TGTGCCAGCAGTACCGGTCTGTACCAAGAGACCCAGTACTTC
CASSTGLYQETQYF
>-|TRBJ2-1|TRBD2|TRBV7-8
TGTGCCAGCAGCCGACACGGGACTAGGAGGGCACAAGGGGATGAGCAGTTCTTC
CASSRHGTRRAQGDEQFF
>-|TRBJ2-6|-|TRBV18
TGTGCCAGCTCGCCCGTGGCCCCCGTCCCGGTGGGGGCCAACGTCCTGACTTTC
CASSPVAPVPVGANVLTF
>-|TRBJ2-1|-|TRBV4-2
TGTGCCAGCAGCCAAGATGGGAGCGGTGGGGCTAATGAGCAGTTCTTC
CASSQDGSGGANEQFF
>-|TRBJ1-2|-|TRBV28
TGTGCCAGCAGTTCTAGGACGGCACCAATCTTC
CASSSRTAPIF
>-|TRBJ1-2|-|TRBV7-9
TGTGCCAGCAGCTTAGCGCGCGGGGGCTATGGCTACACCTTC
CASSLARGGYGYTF
>-|TRBJ2-2|TRBD2|TRBV20-1
TGCAGTGCTAGTCTAGCGGGAGGGCCGGACACCGGGGAGCTGTTTTTT
CSASLAGGPDTGELFF
>-|TRBJ2-1|TRBD2|TRBV5-4
TGTGCCAGCAGCTTGGATAGGGTTCGCGGGAGGGCCTCTAATGAGCAGTTCTTC
CASSLDRVRGRASNEQFF
>-|TRBJ2-1|-|TRBV20-1
TGCAGTGACCCGGGAAGTCGGCAGTTCTTC
CSDPGSRQFF
>-|TRBJ2-1|TRBD2|TRBV14
TGTGCCAGCAGCGAGACGAAACGGCTAGCGGGCATTAGTGAGCAGTTCTTC
CASSETKRLAGISEQFF
>-|TRBJ1-5|-|TRBV19
TGTGCCAGTAGTATAGGCCCGAGGTCGGGCAATCAGCCCCAGCATTTT
CASSIGPRSGNQPQHF
>-|TRBJ1-2|-|TRBV7-9
TGTGCCAGCAGCGTAATTGGGGGGGTTGGCTACACCTTC
CASSVIGGVGYTF
>-|TRBJ2-1|TRBD2|TRBV7-9
TGTGCCAGCAGCTCAATGACTAGCGGGAGGGGTGAGCAGTTCTTC
CASSSMTSGRGEQFF
>-|TRBJ1-4|-|TRBV19
TGTGCCAGCTCAAGGGGCACTAATGAAAAACTGTTTTTT
CASSRGTNEKLFF
>-|TRBJ2-1|TRBD2|TRBV2
TGTGCCAGCCGGAGCGGGAGAGGGGAAAATGAGCAGTTCTTC
CASRSGRGENEQFF
>once|TRBJ1-5|-|TRBV10-3
TGTGCCATCAGTCGTCAGGGCAAGGATCAGCCCCAGCATTTT
CAISRQGKDQPQHF
>-|TRBJ1-3|-|TRBV7-9
TGTGCCAGCAGCTTAGTGTCCTCTGGAAACACCATATATTTT
CASSLVSSGNTIYF
>-|TRBJ1-2|-|TRBV5-5
TGTGCCAGCAGCTTGTCCCTGGATCTCCGTAACTATGGCTACACCTTC
CASSLSLDLRNYGYTF
>-|TRBJ2-1|TRBD1|TRBV30
TGTGCCTGGAGTACTGGGACAGGAGCCAATGAGCAGTTCTTC
CAWSTGTGANEQFF
>once|TRBJ1-2|-|TRBV28
TGTGCCAGCAGTACACCCCCTTATGGCTACACCTTC
CASSTPPYGYTF
>-|TRBJ2-2|TRBD1|TRBV19
TGTGCCAGTAGTATACCTAGGTGGAGGACAGGGAGAAGTTCCGGGGAGCTGTTTTTT
CASSIPRWRTGRSSGELFF
>-|TRBJ1-3|-|TRBV3-1/TRBV3-2
TGTGCCAGCAGCCAAGGGCTACAACTGCAAAACACCATATATTTT
CASSQGLQLQNTIYF
>-|TRBJ2-3|TRBD2|TRBV18
TGTGCCAGCTCACCAGGGACTAGCGGTTCCCTTACGCAGTATTTT
CASSPGTSGSLTQYF
>once|TRBJ1-1|-|TRBV7-9
TGTGCCAGCAGCTTAGGGTCAAACCAGGGAGCTTTCTTT
CASSLGSNQGAFF
>-|TRBJ1-6|-|TRBV7-3
TGTGCCAGCAGCTTATCAGGGGCAGGGAATTCACCCCTCCACTTT
CASSLSGAGNSPLHF
>-|TRBJ1-4|TRBD1|TRBV30
TGTGCCTGGAATCCCGGGACAGGGAACGAAAAACTGTTTTTT
CAWNPGTGNEKLFF
>-|TRBJ2-3|TRBD2|TRBV7-8
TGTGCCAGCAGCCTCGGACTAGCGGGAGTGGATACGCAGTATTTT
CASSLGLAGVDTQYF
>once|TRBJ1-1|-|TRBV14
TGTGCCAGCAGACCCCAGGCCTCCGGGCCGAACACTGAAGCTTTCTTT
CASRPQASGPNTEAFF
>few|TRBJ1-1|-|TRBV11-2
TGTGCCAGCAGCTTTATATTTAGCTCATCTGTGTTCTTT
CASSFIFSSSVFF
>-|TRBJ2-3|-|TRBV27
TGTGCCAGCAGTTTATATCCCAGCACAGATACGCAGTATTTT
CASSLYPSTDTQYF
>-|TRBJ2-2|TRBD1|TRBV28
TGTGCCAGCAGTTCCACAGGGGCCGAACGGACCGGGGAGCTGTTTTTT
CASSSTGAERTGELFF